The rows below give T cell receptor beta chains drawn from one sample of a study of cytomegalovirus exposure and HLA in healthy donors. Using immunoSEQ multiplex PCR, the repertoire was profiled, and TCRdb retains in-frame clones only, with some absent. This sample has some 190,000 clones, with roughly 80% found just once. Sequenced: PBMCs. The receptors stem from a woman younger than 35 in good health and CMV-seronegative. Each CDR3 is given with its conserved first and last residue. The D gene is left open where the match is weak. The size field is filled for only some rows; it gives once, few, many or a size class.

D	V	J	size	DNA	CDR3
-	TRBV7-3	TRBJ1-6	-	TGTGCCAGCAGCTTAAGCCAGGGGAATAATTCACCCCTCCACTTT	CASSLSQGNNSPLHF
-	TRBV21-1	TRBJ2-5	-	TGTGCCAGCAGCAAAGAGGAGACTAGCCTAACCGGGGCCCAGTACTTC	CASSKEETSLTGAQYF
-	TRBV7-9	TRBJ1-1	-	TGTGCCAGCAGCTTAGGACAGAACACTGAAGCTTTCTTT	CASSLGQNTEAFF
-	TRBV5-1	TRBJ2-7	-	TGCGCCAGCACCCGGGACAATGACTACGAGCAGTACTTC	CASTRDNDYEQYF
TRBD1	TRBV28	TRBJ2-3	once	TGTGCCAGCAGCTTCGACAGGGGGCTGGTAGATACGCAGTATTTT	CASSFDRGLVDTQYF
-	TRBV6-5	TRBJ2-7	few	TGTGCCAGCTCCCCCGGGAAGAACTACGAGCAGTACTTC	CASSPGKNYEQYF
TRBD1	TRBV4-1	TRBJ1-5	-	TGCGCCAGCAGCCAAGACTCACAGGGGGCAGGAGGTCAGCCCCAGCATTTT	CASSQDSQGAGGQPQHF
TRBD1	TRBV5-1	TRBJ2-1	-	TGCGCCAGCAGCTTAGACAGGGCTAGCAACAATGAGCAGTTCTTC	CASSLDRASNNEQFF
-	TRBV5-4	TRBJ2-7	-	TGTGCCAGCAGCCCCGGTGGGGGCCCCTACGAGCAGTACTTC	CASSPGGGPYEQYF
-	TRBV10-3	TRBJ2-2	few	TGTGCCATCAGTCCCTCCTCCGGGGAGCTGTTTTTT	CAISPSSGELFF
TRBD2	TRBV15	TRBJ2-2	few	TGTGCCACCAGCAGGGATACCGGGACTAGCGGGAATGGGGAGCTGTTTTTT	CATSRDTGTSGNGELFF
-	TRBV19	TRBJ1-3	-	TGTGCCAGTAGTGCACTCGGGGGGCGCGGGTCTGGAAACACCATATATTTT	CASSALGGRGSGNTIYF
TRBD1	TRBV28	TRBJ1-2	-	TGTGCCAGCAGCCCTCGCGACAGGGACGCCTATGGCTACACCTTC	CASSPRDRDAYGYTF
-	TRBV9	TRBJ1-5	-	TGTGCCAGCAGCCTCGGGTCAGCGCGAAATCAGCCCCAGCATTTT	CASSLGSARNQPQHF
-	TRBV6-6	TRBJ1-2	-	TGTGCCAGCAGTCACCCGGAGGCTTACGCCTTAGGGGGCTACACCTTC	CASSHPEAYALGGYTF
-	TRBV2	TRBJ2-7	-	TGTGCCACGGCTCCGACACGATCTACCTACGAGCAGTACTTC	CATAPTRSTYEQYF
TRBD2	TRBV6-1	TRBJ2-4	-	TGTGCCAGCAGTGCAGTTGCGGGAGGGGGGTACAGCAGTAGGGACATTCAGTACTTC	CASSAVAGGGYSSRDIQYF
TRBD1	TRBV28	TRBJ1-2	-	TGTGCCAGCAGTTTGGGGACAGATAACTATGGCTACACCTTC	CASSLGTDNYGYTF
-	TRBV19	TRBJ1-4	few	TGTGCCAGTAGTAATCGACAGGCTATAATGAAAAAACTGTTTTTT	CASSNRQAIMKKLFF
-	TRBV5-1	TRBJ1-1	few	TGCGCCAGCAGCTTGAGAGGGAACACTGAAGCTTTCTTT	CASSLRGNTEAFF
-	TRBV25-1	TRBJ1-2	once	TGTGCCAGCAGTGACAGTAACTATGGCTACACCTTC	CASSDSNYGYTF
-	TRBV28	TRBJ1-2	few	TGTGCCAGCAGTTTGGGACTGGGAGGCTACACCTTC	CASSLGLGGYTF
-	TRBV19	TRBJ1-2	-	TGTGCCAGTAGTGGCCAGGGTTACTATGGCTACACCTTC	CASSGQGYYGYTF
TRBD1	TRBV15	TRBJ1-1	-	TGTGCCACCAGCAGGGCGGACAGGGGAACTGAAGCTTTCTTT	CATSRADRGTEAFF
-	TRBV6-5	TRBJ2-1	-	TGTGCCAGCAGTCAGGACAGCTACAATGAGCAGTTCTTC	CASSQDSYNEQFF
TRBD1	TRBV28	TRBJ1-1	few	TGTGCCAGCAGTACGACAGGGTTAAACACTGAAGCTTTCTTT	CASSTTGLNTEAFF
TRBD1	TRBV28	TRBJ1-2	-	TGTGCCAGCAGGGGAGACAGGGCCTTTAACTATGGCTACACCTTC	CASRGDRAFNYGYTF
-	TRBV7-9	TRBJ1-3	-	TGTGCCAGCAGCTCCACAGGGAACGGAAACACCATATATTTT	CASSSTGNGNTIYF
TRBD2	TRBV18	TRBJ2-1	-	TGTGCCAGCTCACCACCGGGACTAGACATCAATGAGCAGTTCTTC	CASSPPGLDINEQFF
TRBD2	TRBV30	TRBJ2-3	-	TGTGCCTGGAGTCAGGATTACGGGAGGGTAGATACGCAGTATTTT	CAWSQDYGRVDTQYF
-	TRBV2	TRBJ1-1	-	TGTGCCAGCCAAGAGTACGGGACTGAAGCTTTCTTT	CASQEYGTEAFF
-	TRBV29-1	TRBJ1-1	-	TGCAGCGTTGAATCAGGGTTGAACACTGAAGCTTTCTTT	CSVESGLNTEAFF
-	TRBV5-1	TRBJ1-1	few	TGCGCCAGCTCCCTTGGGGCAGCAAACACTGAAGCTTTCTTT	CASSLGAANTEAFF
TRBD2	TRBV5-1	TRBJ2-4	-	TGCGCCAGCAGGGAAGTAGGCGGGGGAGGCAAAAACATTCAGTACTTC	CASREVGGGGKNIQYF
TRBD1	TRBV2	TRBJ2-7	-	TGTGCCAGCAGTAATGGACAGGCCTCCTACGAGCAGTACTTC	CASSNGQASYEQYF
-	TRBV29-1	TRBJ1-5	-	TGCAGCGTTGAAGATCCGGGCGGGTCTGGCCAGCCCCAGCATTTT	CSVEDPGGSGQPQHF
-	TRBV14	TRBJ2-7	-	TGTGCCAGCAGCCCCCGGGACACCTCCTACGAGCAGTACTTC	CASSPRDTSYEQYF
-	TRBV15	TRBJ2-7	-	TGTGCCACCAGCAGAAAAACAGGGCGCCTTCCTGGGAGCTCCTACGAGCAGTACTTC	CATSRKTGRLPGSSYEQYF
-	TRBV7-8	TRBJ1-2	-	TGTGCCAGCAGCTTGGGACTGGGGAACTATGGCTACACCTTC	CASSLGLGNYGYTF
TRBD2	TRBV4-1	TRBJ2-1	-	TGCGCCAGCAGCCAAGAGGGGAGGGCCCAAACCGGGACTCCTTACTACAATGAGCAGTTCTTC	CASSQEGRAQTGTPYYNEQFF
-	TRBV27	TRBJ1-5	-	TGTGCCAGCAAGTTCGCGGGCAATCAGCCCCAGCATTTT	CASKFAGNQPQHF
-	TRBV7-9	TRBJ1-1	-	TGTGCCAGCAGCCTTACAGGGAACACTGAAGCTTTCTTT	CASSLTGNTEAFF
-	TRBV27	TRBJ1-1	-	TGTGCCAGCAGTCATCGGGGGAACACTGAAGCTTTCTTT	CASSHRGNTEAFF
-	TRBV20-1	TRBJ1-4	-	TGCAGTCCCAACTTTGGTGAAAAACTGTTTTTT	CSPNFGEKLFF
TRBD1	TRBV19	TRBJ2-7	-	TGTGCCAGTAGCCCGGGACAGGGTGGACGAACCTACGAGCAGTACTTC	CASSPGQGGRTYEQYF
TRBD2	TRBV30	TRBJ2-5	-	TGTGCCTGGAGGACTAGCGGGAGTTGGTCAGAGACCCAGTACTTC	CAWRTSGSWSETQYF
-	TRBV4-1	TRBJ2-2	-	TGCGCCAGCAGAAGAGGGAACAGCGGGGAGCTGTTTTTT	CASRRGNSGELFF
-	TRBV7-8	TRBJ1-6	-	TGTGCCAGCAGCTCCGAGATATATTCACCCCTCCACTTT	CASSSEIYSPLHF
-	TRBV25-1	TRBJ2-7	few	TGTGCCAGCCGCGCGACAGGAAAGGACTACGAGCAGTACTTC	CASRATGKDYEQYF
-	TRBV15	TRBJ1-4	few	TGTGCCACCAGCAGAGATGGCAGGGTGAGCGAAAAACTGTTTTTT	CATSRDGRVSEKLFF
TRBD1	TRBV28	TRBJ1-5	-	TGTGCCAGCAGTCAGACAGGGTATGTGCCCAATCAGCCCCAGCATTTT	CASSQTGYVPNQPQHF
TRBD2	TRBV7-9	TRBJ2-3	-	TGTGCCAGCAGCTTTATCGGGGGGATCACAGATACGCAGTATTTT	CASSFIGGITDTQYF
-	TRBV1	TRBJ1-1	-	TGCACCAGCAGCCATGGATGGGTGCGGCGACCGAACACTGAAGCTTTCTTT	CTSSHGWVRRPNTEAFF
TRBD1	TRBV25-1	TRBJ1-2	-	TGTGCCAGCAGTGACCAGGGGGCTAACTATGGCTACACCTTC	CASSDQGANYGYTF
-	TRBV19	TRBJ2-6	-	TGTGCCAGTAGTATAGCGGTGGTTGGGGCCAACGTCCTGACTTTC	CASSIAVVGANVLTF
-	TRBV5-4	TRBJ2-7	few	TGTGCCAGCAGCTTGGGGAGCTCCTACGAGCAGTACTTC	CASSLGSSYEQYF
TRBD1	TRBV5-6	TRBJ2-7	-	TGTGCCAGCAGCTCGTCGGGACAGGAATCCTACGAGCAGTACTTC	CASSSSGQESYEQYF
TRBD1	TRBV7-9	TRBJ2-3	-	TGTGCCAGCAGCTCCACCCGGGACAGGGAGCATGGGTACACAGATACGCAGTATTTT	CASSSTRDREHGYTDTQYF